This T cell receptor beta chain was recorded in a study of regulatory T cells in long-lasting Graves disease. Findings and limits, study-wide: Persistent disease favored TRBV28, TRBJ1-2 and TRBJ2-5.

Through Arm-PCR of CDR3 regions and iRepertoire HTBI primers, TCR beta libraries were built. As processed by the authors: Under 75 TRBV and approximately 13 TRBJ segments were identified across samples. TCRdb redid the calling of the multiplex PCR reads with MiXCR, one entry per CDR3 protein. Clone size and V and J calls follow TCRdb, not the original study. The profile covers some 410,000 distinct CDR3 sequences, with around 17% appearing a single time and about 10% taken by the ten largest. On this clonotype: Its target is not known.

CDR1 is SQVTM and CDR2 is ANQGSEA in the germline V gene. Trimming pared 5 bases from V and 1 base from J, leaving 6 bases between. The CDR3 sequence is 11 residues long. Sample time point: newly diagnosed GD, antithyroid drugs for less than 3 months. Researchers made the TCR library from RNA that was extracted from PBMCs. American Thyroid Association guidelines served as the basis for diagnosing Graves' disease. This same sample was also part of a study on T cells in Graves' hyperthyroidism and ophthalmopathy.

This TCR was sampled from a woman in her twenties or thirties with Graves disease. Sequencing was performed on peripheral blood mononuclear cells (PBMCs), taken at new diagnosis, from a patient treated with antithyroid drugs. The rearrangement links TRBV29-1 to TRBJ2-7; D is undetermined. This CDR3 reads CSVRASYEQYF. CDR3 nucleotide sequence: TGCAGCGTTCGGGCTTCCTACGAGCAGTACTTC.